The T cell receptor beta chain under discussion was sequenced for a study of neoadjuvant nivolumab and ipilimumab in lung cancer. Concerning this clone itself: Its target is unknown.

Study-level findings and limits: Blood richness before therapy tracked richness in tumors resected after neoadjuvant therapy.

The CDR3 is made up of 16 amino acids. Germline loops: CDR1 LNHDA, CDR2 SQIVND (reference sequence). V dropped 3 bases and J dropped 3 bases, with 15 bases sitting between them. Assay: immunoSEQ multiplex PCR; the TCRdb copy retains only in-frame clones and omits some. Here the sample spans thousands of clones, 77% being singletons. The sequence was collected from an adult with non-small cell lung cancer. The sample was tumor tissue, taken after neoadjuvant nivolumab, alone or with ipilimumab, at or shortly before surgery. The rearrangement uses TRBV19 and TRBJ2-1, with D unresolved. DNA of the CDR3: TGTGCCAGTAGTATCAACGGCGGAGATTTCTACAATGAGCAGTTCTTC. Translating gives CASSINGGDFYNEQFF.